The clone carrying this T cell receptor (beta chain) appeared a single time. Its antigen is currently unknown. Using immunoSEQ multiplex PCR, the repertoire was profiled, and TCRdb retains in-frame clones only, with some absent. The table records some 200,000 clones, around 89% of them present only once. This specimen comes from a study of T cell responses to AZD1222 COVID-19 vaccine. Study-wide findings and caveats: Unmutated variant regions reportedly attract nearly half of all spike-specific TCRs.

The length of the CDR3 is 18 residues. From germline, CDR1 is MNHEY and CDR2 SMNVEV (reference sequence). Trimming took off 0 bases at V and 0 bases at J, with 17 bases between the two ends. This specimen was peripheral blood, taken 28 days after the second AZD1222 dose. The receptor's source is an adult who received the AZD1222 COVID-19 vaccine. The V gene is TRBV27, the J gene TRBJ1-2, with D unresolved. CDR3 bases: TGTGCCAGCAGTTTATCCAAACGGGCGGCAGAGCCTAACTATGGCTACACCTTC. It specifies CASSLSKRAAEPNYGYTF.